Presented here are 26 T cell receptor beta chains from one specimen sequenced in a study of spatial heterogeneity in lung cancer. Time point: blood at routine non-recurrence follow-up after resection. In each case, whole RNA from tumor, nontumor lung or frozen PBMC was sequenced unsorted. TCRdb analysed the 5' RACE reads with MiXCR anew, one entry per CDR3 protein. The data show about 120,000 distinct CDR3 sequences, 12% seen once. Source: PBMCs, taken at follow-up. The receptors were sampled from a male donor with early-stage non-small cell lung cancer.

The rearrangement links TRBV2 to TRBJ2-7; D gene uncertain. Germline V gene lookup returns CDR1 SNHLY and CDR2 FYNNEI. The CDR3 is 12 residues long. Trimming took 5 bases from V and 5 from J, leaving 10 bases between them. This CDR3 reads CASSPTINEQYF. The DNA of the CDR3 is TGTGCCAGCAGTCCGACAATCAACGAGCAGTACTTC.

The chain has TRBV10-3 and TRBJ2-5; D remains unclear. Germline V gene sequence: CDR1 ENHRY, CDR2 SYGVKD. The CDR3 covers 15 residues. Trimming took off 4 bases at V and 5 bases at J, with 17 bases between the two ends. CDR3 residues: CAISGGAAPRETQYF. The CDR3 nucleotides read TGTGCCATCAGTGGCGGCGCGGCCCCTCGTGAGACCCAGTACTTC.

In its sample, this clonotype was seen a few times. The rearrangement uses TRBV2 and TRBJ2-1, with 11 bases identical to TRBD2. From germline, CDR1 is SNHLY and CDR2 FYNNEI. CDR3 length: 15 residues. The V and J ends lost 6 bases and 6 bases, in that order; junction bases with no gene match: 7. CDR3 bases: TGTGCCAGCAGGGAACTAGCGGGGGCGCGCAATGAGCAGTTCTTC. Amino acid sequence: CASRELAGARNEQFF. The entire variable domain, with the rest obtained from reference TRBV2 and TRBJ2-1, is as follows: EPEVTQTPSHQVTQMGQEVILRCVPISNHLYFYWYRQILGQKVEFLVSFYNNEISEKSEIFDDQFSVERPDGSNFTLKIRSTKLEDSAMYFCASRELAGARNEQFFGPGTRLTVL.

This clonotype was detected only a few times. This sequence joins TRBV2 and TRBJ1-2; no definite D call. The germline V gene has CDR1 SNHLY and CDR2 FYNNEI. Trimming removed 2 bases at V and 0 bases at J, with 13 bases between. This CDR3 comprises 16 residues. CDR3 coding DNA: TGTGCCAGCAGTGAACCAAGGTCAGGCGCTAACTATGGCTACACCTTC. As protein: CASSEPRSGANYGYTF.

This chain's CDR3 is CSATSPWDSNQPQHF. The CDR3 bases are TGCAGTGCTACCTCCCCGTGGGATAGCAATCAGCCCCAGCATTTT. J is TRBJ1-5 and V is TRBV20-1; D unclear. CDR3 size: 15 residues. Germline assignment: CDR1 DFQATT and CDR2 SNEGSKA (reference sequence). Trimming stripped 4 bases from V and 0 bases from J, with 13 bases between.

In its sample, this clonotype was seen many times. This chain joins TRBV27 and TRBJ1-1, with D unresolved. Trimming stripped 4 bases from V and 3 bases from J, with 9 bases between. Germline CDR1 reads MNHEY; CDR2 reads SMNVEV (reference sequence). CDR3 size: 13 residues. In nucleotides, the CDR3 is TGTGCCAGCAGTTCCGATTTGGACACTGAAGCTTTCTTT. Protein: CASSSDLDTEAFF.

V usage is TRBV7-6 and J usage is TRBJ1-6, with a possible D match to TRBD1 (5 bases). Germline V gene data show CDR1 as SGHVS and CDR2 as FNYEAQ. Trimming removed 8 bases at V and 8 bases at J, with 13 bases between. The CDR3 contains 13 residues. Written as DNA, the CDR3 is TGTGCCAGCCGAAATCAGGGTGATTCACCCCTCCACTTT. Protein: CASRNQGDSPLHF.

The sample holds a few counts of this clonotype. CDR3 sequence (DNA): TGCAGCGTGGGGACAGGGGGCCTCCGGGAGCTGTTTTTT. It encodes CSVGTGGLRELFF. The chain couples TRBV29-1 to TRBJ2-2, with 12 nucleotides matching TRBD1. This CDR3 has 13 residues. V lost 6 bases and J lost 9; bases outside the gene matches: 5. Germline values: CDR1 SQVTM, CDR2 ANQGSEA.

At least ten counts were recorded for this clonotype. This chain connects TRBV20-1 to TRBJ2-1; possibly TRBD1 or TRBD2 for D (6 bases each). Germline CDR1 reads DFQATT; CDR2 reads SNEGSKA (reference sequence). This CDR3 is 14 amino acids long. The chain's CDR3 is CTFSGARGYNEQFF. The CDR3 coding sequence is TGCACCTTCTCGGGGGCGAGAGGGTACAATGAGCAGTTCTTC.

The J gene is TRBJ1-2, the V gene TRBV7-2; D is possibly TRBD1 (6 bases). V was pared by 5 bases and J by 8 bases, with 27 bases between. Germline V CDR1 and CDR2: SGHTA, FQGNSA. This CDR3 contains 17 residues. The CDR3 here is CASSKDRTTRRSGGYTF. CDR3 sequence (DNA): TGTGCCAGCAGCAAAGACAGGACTACACGCCGGTCCGGGGGCTACACCTTC.

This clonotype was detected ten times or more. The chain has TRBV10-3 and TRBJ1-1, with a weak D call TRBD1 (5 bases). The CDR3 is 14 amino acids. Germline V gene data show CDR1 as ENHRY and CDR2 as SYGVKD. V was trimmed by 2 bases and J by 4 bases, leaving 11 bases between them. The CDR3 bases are TGTGCCATCAGTGAGGAGGGGACTCCCACTGAAGCTTTCTTT. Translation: CAISEEGTPTEAFF.

CDR3 residues: CASSPASTPNTEAFF. The CDR3 region has the DNA TGTGCCAGCAGCCCGGCCTCGACACCGAACACTGAAGCTTTCTTT. The chain links TRBV6-2 or TRBV6-3 to TRBJ1-1; D ambiguous. The CDR3 totals 15 residues. Germline V gives CDR1 MNHEY, CDR2 SVGEGT. Trimming cost V 6 bases and J 1 base, with 15 bases left between them.

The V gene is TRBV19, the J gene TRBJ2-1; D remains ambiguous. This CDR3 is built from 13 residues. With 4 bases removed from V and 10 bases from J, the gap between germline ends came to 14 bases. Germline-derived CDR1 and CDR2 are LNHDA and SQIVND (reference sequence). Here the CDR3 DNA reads TGTGCCAGTAGTACCTCTAGGGCTGGAGAGCAGTTCTTC. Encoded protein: CASSTSRAGEQFF.

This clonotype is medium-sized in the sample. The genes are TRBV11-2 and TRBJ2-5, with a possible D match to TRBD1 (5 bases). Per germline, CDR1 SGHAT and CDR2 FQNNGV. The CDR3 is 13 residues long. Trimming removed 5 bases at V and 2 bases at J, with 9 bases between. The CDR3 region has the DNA TGTGCCAGCAGCAAACAGGTTCAAGAGACCCAGTACTTC. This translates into CASSKQVQETQYF.

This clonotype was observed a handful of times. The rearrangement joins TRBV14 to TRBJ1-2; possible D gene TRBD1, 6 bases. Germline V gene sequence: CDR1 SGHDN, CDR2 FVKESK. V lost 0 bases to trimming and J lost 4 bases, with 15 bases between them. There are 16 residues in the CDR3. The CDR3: CASSQEGASGSYGYTF. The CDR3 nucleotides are TGTGCCAGCAGCCAAGAGGGGGCATCGGGGTCCTATGGCTACACCTTC.

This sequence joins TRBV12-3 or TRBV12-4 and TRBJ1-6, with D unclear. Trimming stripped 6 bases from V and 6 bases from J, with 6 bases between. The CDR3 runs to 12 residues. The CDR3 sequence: CASRMLNSPLHF. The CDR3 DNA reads TGTGCCAGCAGGATGCTTAATTCACCCCTCCACTTT.

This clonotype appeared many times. This chain's CDR3 is CASSLRYTGELFF. The CDR3 region has the DNA TGTGCCAGCAGTTTAAGATACACCGGGGAGCTGTTTTTT. The chain has TRBV27 and TRBJ2-2; D unclear. The CDR3 length is 13 residues. Germline loops: CDR1 MNHEY, CDR2 SMNVEV (reference sequence). Trimming cost V 2 bases and J 3 bases, with 4 bases left between them.

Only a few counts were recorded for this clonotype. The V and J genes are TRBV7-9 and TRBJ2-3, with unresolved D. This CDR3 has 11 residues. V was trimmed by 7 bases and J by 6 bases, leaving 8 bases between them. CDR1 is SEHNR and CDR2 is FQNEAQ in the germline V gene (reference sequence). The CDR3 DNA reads TGTGCCAGCACCCCGGAGGATACGCAGTATTTT. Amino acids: CASTPEDTQYF.

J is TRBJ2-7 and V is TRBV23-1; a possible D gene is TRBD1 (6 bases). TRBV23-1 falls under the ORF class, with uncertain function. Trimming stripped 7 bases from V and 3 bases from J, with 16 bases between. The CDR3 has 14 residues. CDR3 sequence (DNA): TGCGCCAGCAATCACCAGGGGAATTTCTACGAGCAGTACTTC. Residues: CASNHQGNFYEQYF.

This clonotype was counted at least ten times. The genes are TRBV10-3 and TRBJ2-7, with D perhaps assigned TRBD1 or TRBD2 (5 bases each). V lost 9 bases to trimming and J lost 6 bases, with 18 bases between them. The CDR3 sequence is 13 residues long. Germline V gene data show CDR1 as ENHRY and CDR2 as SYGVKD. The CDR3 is CAMAPAGRAEQYF. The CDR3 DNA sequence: TGTGCCATGGCCCCCGCAGGGAGAGCCGAGCAGTACTTC.

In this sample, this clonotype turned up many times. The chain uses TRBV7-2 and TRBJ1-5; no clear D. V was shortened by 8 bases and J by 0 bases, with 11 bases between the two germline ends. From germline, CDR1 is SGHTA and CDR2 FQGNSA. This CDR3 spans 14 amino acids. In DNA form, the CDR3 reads TGTGCCAGCGCCCCTTCAGGTAGCAATCAGCCCCAGCATTTT. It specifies CASAPSGSNQPQHF.

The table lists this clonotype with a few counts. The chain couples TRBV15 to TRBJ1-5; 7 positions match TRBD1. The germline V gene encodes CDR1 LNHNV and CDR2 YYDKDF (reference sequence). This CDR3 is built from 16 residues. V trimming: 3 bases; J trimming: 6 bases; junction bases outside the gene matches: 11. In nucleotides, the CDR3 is TGTGCCACCAGCAGCGACAGGGAGGGAGCCGGTCAGCCCCAGCATTTT. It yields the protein CATSSDREGAGQPQHF.

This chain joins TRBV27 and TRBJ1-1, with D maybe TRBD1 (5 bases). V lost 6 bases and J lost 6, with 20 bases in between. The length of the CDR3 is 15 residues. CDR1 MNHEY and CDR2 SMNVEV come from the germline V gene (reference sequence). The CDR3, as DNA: TGTGCCAGCAGCCTCGGAACAGGCCTGAGGGCTGAAGCTTTCTTT. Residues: CASSLGTGLRAEAFF.

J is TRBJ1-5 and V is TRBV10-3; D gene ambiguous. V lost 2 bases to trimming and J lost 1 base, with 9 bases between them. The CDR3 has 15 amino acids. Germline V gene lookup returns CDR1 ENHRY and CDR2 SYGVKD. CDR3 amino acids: CAISEGQFSNQPQHF. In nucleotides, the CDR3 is TGTGCCATCAGTGAGGGGCAGTTCAGCAATCAGCCCCAGCATTTT.

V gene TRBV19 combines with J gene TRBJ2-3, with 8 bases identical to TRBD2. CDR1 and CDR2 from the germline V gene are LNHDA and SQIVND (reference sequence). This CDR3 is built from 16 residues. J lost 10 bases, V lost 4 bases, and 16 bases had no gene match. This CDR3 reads CASSSTGGASVGSQYF. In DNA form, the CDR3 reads TGTGCCAGTAGTAGTACCGGGGGGGCCAGCGTTGGGTCGCAGTATTTT.

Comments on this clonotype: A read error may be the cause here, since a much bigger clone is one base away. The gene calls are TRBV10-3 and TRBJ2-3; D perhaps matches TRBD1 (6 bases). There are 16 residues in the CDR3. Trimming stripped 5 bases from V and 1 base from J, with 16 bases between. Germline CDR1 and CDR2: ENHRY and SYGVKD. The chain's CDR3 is CAISTVPRQGTDTQYF. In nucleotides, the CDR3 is TGTGCCATCAGTACAGTACCGAGACAGGGCACAGATACGCAGTATTTT.